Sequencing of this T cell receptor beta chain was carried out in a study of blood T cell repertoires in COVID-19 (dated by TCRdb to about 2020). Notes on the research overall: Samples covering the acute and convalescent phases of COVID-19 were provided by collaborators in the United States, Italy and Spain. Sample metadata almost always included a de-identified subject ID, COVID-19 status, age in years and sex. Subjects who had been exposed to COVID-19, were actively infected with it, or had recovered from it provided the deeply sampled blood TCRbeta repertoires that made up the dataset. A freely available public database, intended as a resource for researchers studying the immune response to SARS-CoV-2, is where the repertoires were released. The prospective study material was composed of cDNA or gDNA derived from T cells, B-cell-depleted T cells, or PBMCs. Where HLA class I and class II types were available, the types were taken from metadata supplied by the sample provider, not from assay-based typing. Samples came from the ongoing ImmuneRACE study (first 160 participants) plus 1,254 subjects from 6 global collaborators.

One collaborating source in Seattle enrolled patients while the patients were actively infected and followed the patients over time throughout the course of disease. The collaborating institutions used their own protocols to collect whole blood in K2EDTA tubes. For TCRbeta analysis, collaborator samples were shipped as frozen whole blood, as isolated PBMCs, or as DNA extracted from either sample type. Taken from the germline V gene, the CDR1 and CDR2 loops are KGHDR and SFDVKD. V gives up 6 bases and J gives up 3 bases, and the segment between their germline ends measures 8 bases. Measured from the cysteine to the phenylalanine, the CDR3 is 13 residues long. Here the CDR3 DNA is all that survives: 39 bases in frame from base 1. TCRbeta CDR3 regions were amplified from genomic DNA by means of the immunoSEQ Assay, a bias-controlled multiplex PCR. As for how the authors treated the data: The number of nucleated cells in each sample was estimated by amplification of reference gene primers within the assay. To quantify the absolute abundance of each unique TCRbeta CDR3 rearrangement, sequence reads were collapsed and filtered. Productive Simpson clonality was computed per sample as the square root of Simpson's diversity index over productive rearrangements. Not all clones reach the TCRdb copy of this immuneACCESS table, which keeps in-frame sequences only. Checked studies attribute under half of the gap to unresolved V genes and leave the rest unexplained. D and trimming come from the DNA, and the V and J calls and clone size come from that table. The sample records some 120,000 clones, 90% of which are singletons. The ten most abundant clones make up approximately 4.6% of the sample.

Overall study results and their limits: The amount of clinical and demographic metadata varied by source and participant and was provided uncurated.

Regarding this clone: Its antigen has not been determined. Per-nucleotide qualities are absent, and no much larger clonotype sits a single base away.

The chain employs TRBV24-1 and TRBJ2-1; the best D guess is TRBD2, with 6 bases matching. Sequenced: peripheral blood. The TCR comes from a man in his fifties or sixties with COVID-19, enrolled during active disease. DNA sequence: TGTGCCACCAGTCCTAGCGACTACAATGAGCAGTTCTTC. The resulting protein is CATSPSDYNEQFF.